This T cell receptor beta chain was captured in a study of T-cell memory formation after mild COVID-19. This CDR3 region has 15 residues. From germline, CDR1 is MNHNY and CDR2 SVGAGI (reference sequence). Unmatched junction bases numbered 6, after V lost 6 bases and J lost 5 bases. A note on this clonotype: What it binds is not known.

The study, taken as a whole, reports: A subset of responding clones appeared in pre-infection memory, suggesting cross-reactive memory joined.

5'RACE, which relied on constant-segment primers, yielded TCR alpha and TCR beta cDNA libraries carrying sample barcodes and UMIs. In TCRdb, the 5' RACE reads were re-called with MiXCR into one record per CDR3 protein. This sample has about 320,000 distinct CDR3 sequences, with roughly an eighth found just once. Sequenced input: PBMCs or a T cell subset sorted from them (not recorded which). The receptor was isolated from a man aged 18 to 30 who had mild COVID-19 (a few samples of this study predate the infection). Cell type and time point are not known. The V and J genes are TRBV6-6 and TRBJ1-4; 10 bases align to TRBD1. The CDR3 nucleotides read TGTGCCAGCAGACCCCGGACAGGGGGGAATGAAAAACTGTTTTTT. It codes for CASRPRTGGNEKLFF.